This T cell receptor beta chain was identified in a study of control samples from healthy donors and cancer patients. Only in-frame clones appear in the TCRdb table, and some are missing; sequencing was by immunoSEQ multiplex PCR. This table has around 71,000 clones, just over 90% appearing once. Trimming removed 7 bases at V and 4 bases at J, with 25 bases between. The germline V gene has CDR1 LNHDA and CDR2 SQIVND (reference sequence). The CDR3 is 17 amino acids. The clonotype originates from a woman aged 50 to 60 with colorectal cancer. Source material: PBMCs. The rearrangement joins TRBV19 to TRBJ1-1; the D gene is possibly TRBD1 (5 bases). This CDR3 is CASTPSETEASFTEAFF. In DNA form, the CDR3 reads TGTGCCAGTACCCCCTCGGAGACAGAGGCCTCTTTCACTGAAGCTTTCTTT.